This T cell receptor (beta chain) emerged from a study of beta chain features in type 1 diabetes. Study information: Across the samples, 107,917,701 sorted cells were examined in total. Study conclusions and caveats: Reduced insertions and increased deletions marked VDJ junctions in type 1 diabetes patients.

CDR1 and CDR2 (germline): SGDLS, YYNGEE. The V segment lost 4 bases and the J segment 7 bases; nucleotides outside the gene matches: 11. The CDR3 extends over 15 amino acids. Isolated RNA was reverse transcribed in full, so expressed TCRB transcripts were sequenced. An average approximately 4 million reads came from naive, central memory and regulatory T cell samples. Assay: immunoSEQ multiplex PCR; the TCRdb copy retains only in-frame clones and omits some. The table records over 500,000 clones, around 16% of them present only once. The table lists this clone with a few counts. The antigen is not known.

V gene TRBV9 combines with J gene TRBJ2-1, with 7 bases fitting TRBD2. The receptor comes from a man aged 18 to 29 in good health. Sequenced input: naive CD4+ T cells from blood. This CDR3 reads CASSSHIRGGNEQFF. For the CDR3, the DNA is TGTGCCAGCAGCTCCCACATCCGGGGAGGGAATGAGCAGTTCTTC.